Reported below is one T cell receptor beta chain. Its antigen is currently not known. No base quality information exists; no much larger clone differs at one position. The CDR3 starts with the cysteine, ends with the phenylalanine, and has 14 residues. Just CDR3 DNA is preserved here, 42 bases in frame from base 1. The V end loses 5 bases and the J end loses 5 bases, and a stretch of 15 bases separates them. The germline V gene provides CDR1 SNHLY and CDR2 FYNNEI. The data stem from a study of blood T cell repertoires in COVID-19 (dated by TCRdb to about 2020). Study-level background: Samples covering the acute and convalescent phases of COVID-19 were provided by collaborators in the United States, Italy and Spain. A de-identified subject ID, COVID-19 status, age in years and sex were almost always included in the sample metadata. Where available, HLA class I and class II types were obtained from metadata supplied by the sample provider rather than from assay-based typing. The samples were drawn from two sources: the first 160 participants of the ongoing ImmuneRACE study, and 1,000 to 1,500 subjects contributed by 6 global collaborators. The prospective study material was composed of cDNA or gDNA derived from T cells, B-cell-depleted T cells, or PBMCs. The repertoires were released in a freely available public database meant as a resource for research on the immune response to SARS-CoV-2. The dataset comprised deeply sampled blood TCRbeta repertoires from subjects exposed to, actively infected with, or recovered from COVID-19.

In the prospective study, participants were 18 to 89 years old, resided in 24 geographic areas of the United States, and were enrolled through a virtual design. In the prospective study, participants were assigned to cohorts based on the clinical history participants reported in a screening survey and a study questionnaire. Recovered participants in ImmuneRACE Cohort 3 were defined by two consecutive negative NP/OP PCR tests, clearance by a healthcare professional, or resolution of symptoms. In the prospective study, whole blood, serum and a nasopharyngeal or oropharyngeal swab were collected from each participant by mobile phlebotomists. Prospective study participants could optionally give additional blood draws and questionnaires over an approximately 2-month period. Prospective study blood samples were shipped either frozen or at room temperature before DNA extraction. TCRbeta CDR3 regions were amplified from genomic DNA by means of the immunoSEQ Assay, a bias-controlled multiplex PCR. From the authors' description of their analysis: The number of nucleated cells in each sample was estimated by amplification of reference gene primers within the assay. To quantify the absolute abundance of each unique TCRbeta CDR3 rearrangement, sequence reads were collapsed and filtered. For each sample, productive Simpson clonality was calculated as the square root of Simpson's diversity index over productive rearrangements. Imported from immuneACCESS, the table was reduced by TCRdb to in-frame sequences with V and J called. These copies leave out some clones; in studies compared against another copy, an unresolved V gene accounts for under half, and the cause of the remainder is not known. V, J and clone size derive from that table, while D and trimming were established from the DNA sequence. For this sample there are roughly 140,000 clones; about 82% appear just once. More than 5% of the sample comes from the top ten.

The paper's findings and limits, for the study overall: The amount of clinical and demographic metadata varied by source and participant and was provided uncurated.

The sample consisted of PBMCs or T cells enriched from blood (not recorded which). The chain is assembled from TRBV2 and TRBJ2-5; TRBD1 is a possible D gene, resting on 5 matching bases. This clonotype was obtained from a woman in her 40s who had recovered from COVID-19. The CDR3 protein is CASSHQGNRETQYF. The DNA sequence is as follows: TGTGCCAGCAGTCACCAGGGAAATAGGGAGACCCAGTACTTC.